This T cell receptor (beta chain) was recovered during a study of beta chain features in type 1 diabetes. Since all of the isolated RNA was reverse transcribed, expressed TCRB transcripts were what got sequenced. The data were produced by immunoSEQ multiplex PCR, yet TCRdb's version contains in-frame clones alone and is incomplete. The sample includes 900,000 or so clones, roughly 16% of them seen just once. The germline V gene has CDR1 SGHNT and CDR2 YENEEA. V was pared by 5 bases and J by 0 bases, with 8 bases between. The CDR3 covers 15 residues. Material for sequencing was naive CD4+ T cells from blood. The V gene is TRBV11-3, the J gene TRBJ2-6; D is ambiguous. This sequence originates from a woman aged 18-35 years in good health. This CDR3 is CASSEHLSGANVLTF. The CDR3 DNA sequence: TGTGCCAGCAGCGAACACCTCTCTGGGGCCAACGTCCTGACTTTC.